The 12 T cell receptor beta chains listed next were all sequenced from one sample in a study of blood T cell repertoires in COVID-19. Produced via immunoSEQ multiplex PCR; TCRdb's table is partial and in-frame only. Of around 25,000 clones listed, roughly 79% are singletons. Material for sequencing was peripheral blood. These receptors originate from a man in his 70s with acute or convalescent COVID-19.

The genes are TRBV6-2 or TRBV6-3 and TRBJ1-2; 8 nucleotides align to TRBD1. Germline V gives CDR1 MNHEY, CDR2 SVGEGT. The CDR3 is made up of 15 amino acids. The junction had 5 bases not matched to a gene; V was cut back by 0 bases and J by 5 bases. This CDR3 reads CASSYSGQGGYGYTF. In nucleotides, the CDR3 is TGTGCCAGCAGTTACTCCGGACAGGGAGGTTATGGCTACACCTTC.

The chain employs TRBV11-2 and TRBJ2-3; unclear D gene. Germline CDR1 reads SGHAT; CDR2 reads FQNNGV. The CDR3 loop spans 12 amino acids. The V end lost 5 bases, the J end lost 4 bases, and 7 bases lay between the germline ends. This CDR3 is CASSTTADTQYF. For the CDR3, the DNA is TGTGCCAGCAGCACGACTGCAGATACGCAGTATTTT.

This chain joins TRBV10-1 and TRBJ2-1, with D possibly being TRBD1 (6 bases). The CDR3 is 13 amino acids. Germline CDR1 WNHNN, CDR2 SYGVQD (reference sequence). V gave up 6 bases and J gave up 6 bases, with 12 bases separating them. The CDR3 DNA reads TGCGCCAGCAGCCGATCGACAGGCAATGAGCAGTTCTTC. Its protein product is CASSRSTGNEQFF.

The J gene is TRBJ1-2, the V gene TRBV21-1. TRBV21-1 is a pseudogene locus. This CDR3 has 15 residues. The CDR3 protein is CASSKAQKRGGGYTF. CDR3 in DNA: TGTGCCAGCAGCAAAGCGCAAAAAAGGGGAGGTGGCTACACCTTC.

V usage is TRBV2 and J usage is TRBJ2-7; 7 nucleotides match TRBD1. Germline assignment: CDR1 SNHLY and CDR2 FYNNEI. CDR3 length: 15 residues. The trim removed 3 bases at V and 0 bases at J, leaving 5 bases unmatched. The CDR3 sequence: CASSDPGQSSYEQYF. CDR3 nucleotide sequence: TGTGCCAGCAGTGACCCGGGACAGAGCTCCTACGAGCAGTACTTC.

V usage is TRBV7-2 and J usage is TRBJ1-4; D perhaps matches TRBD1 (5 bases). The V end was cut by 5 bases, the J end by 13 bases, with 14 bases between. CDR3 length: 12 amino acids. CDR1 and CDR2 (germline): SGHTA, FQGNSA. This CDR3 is CASSLDSGGLFF. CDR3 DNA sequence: TGTGCCAGCAGCCTGGACTCGGGGGGACTGTTTTTT.

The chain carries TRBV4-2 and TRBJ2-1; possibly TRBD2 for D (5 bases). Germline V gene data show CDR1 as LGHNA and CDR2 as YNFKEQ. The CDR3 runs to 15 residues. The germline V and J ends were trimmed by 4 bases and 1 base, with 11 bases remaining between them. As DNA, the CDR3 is TGTGCCAGCAGCCGAGCGCGCGGGTCCTACAATGAGCAGTTCTTC. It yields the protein CASSRARGSYNEQFF.

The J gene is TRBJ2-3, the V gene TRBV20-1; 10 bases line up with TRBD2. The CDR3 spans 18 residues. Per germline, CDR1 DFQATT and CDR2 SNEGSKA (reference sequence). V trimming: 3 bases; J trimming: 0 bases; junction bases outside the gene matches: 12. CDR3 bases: TGCAGTGCTAGTCCCCCTAGCGGGAGACCTCATAGCACAGATACGCAGTATTTT. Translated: CSASPPSGRPHSTDTQYF.

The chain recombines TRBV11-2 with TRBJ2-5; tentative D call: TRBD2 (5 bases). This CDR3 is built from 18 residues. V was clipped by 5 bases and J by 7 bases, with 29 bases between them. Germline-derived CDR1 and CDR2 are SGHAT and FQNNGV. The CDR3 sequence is CASSDERESGRLEGTQYF. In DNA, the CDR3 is TGTGCCAGCAGCGACGAGCGTGAGAGCGGTCGACTTGAGGGGACCCAGTACTTC.

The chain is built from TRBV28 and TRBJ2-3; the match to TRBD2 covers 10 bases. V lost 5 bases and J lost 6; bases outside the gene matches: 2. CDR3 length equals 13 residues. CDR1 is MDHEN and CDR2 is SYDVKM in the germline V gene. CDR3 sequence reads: CASSLAGADTQYF. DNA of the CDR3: TGTGCCAGCAGTCTAGCGGGGGCGGATACGCAGTATTTT.

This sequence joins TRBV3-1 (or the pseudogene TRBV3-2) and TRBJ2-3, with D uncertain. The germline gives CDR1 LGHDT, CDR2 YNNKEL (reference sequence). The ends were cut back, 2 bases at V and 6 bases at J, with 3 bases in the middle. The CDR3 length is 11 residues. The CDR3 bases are TGTGCCAGCAGCCAACTGGATACGCAGTATTTT. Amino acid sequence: CASSQLDTQYF.

The CDR3 loop reads CASSTETSSNEQFF. The CDR3 DNA reads TGTGCCAGCAGCACTGAGACTAGCAGCAATGAGCAGTTCTTC. The V gene is TRBV5-4, the J gene TRBJ2-1; 7 nucleotides line up with TRBD2. Germline V gene data show CDR1 as SGHNT and CDR2 as YYREEE (reference sequence). V shed 4 bases, J shed 6 bases, and the junction held 7 bases outside the gene matches. The CDR3 loop spans 14 amino acids.